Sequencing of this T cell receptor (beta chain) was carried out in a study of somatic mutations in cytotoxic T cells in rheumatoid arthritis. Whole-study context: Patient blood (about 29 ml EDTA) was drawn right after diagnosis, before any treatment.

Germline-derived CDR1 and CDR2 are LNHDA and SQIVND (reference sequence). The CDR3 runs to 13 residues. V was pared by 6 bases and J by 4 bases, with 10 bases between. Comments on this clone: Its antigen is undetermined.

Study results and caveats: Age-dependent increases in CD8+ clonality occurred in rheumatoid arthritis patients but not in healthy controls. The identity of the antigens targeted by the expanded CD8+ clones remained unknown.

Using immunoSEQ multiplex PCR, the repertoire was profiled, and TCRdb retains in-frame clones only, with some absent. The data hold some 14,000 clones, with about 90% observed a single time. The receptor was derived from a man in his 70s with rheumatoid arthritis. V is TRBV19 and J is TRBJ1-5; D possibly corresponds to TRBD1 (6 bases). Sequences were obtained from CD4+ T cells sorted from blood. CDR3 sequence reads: CASRHRVNQPQHF. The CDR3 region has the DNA TGTGCCAGTAGACACAGGGTAAATCAGCCCCAGCATTTT.